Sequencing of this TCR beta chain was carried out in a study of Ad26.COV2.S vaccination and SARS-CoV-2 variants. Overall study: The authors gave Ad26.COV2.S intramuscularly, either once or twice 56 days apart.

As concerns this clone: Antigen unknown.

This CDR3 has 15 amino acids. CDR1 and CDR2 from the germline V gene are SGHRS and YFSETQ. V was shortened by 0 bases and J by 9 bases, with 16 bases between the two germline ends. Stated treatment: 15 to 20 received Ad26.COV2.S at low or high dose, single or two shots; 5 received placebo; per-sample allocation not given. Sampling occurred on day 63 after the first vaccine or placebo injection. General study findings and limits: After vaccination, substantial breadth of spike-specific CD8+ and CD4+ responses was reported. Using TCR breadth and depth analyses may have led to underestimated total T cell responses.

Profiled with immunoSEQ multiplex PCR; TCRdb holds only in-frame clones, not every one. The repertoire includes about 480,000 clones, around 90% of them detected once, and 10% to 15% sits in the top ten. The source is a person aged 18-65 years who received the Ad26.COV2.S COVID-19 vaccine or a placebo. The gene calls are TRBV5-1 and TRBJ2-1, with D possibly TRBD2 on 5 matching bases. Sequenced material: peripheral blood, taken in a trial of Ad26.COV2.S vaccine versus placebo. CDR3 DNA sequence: TGCGCCAGCAGCTTGGGGTTACTAGAAGGTAGTGAGCAGTTCTTC. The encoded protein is CASSLGLLEGSEQFF.